The 19 T cell receptor beta chains below were found in one sample sequenced in a study of identifying expanded T cells in peripheral blood. Repertoires were generated with immunoSEQ multiplex PCR, while TCRdb's copy carries only in-frame clones and drops some. The sample comprises about 100,000 clones, 70% to 90% of which are singletons, and roughly 17% rests with the top ten. The specimen was blood. The receptors were gathered from a person aged 18 to 75 in good health.

This CDR3 is CASSSLKSGETQYF. The CDR3, as DNA: TGTGCCAGCAGCTCCCTAAAATCAGGGGAGACCCAGTACTTC. The V and J genes are TRBV7-9 and TRBJ2-5, with D maybe TRBD1 (5 bases). The V gene lost 4 bases and the J gene lost 5 bases, with 14 bases spanning the gap. CDR1 is SEHNR, CDR2 FQNEAQ, per germline (reference sequence). The CDR3 runs to 14 residues.

This clone was counted a single time. The chain is built from TRBV7-2 and TRBJ1-2, with TRBD1 matching over 7 bases. Germline CDR1 reads SGHTA; CDR2 reads FQGNSA. CDR3 length: 14 amino acids. J was trimmed by 4 bases and V by 5 bases; bases with no gene match: 7. DNA for the CDR3: TGTGCCAGCAGCCCGCGGGACAGCGGCTATGGCTACACCTTC. It codes for CASSPRDSGYGYTF.

The chain couples TRBV11-2 to TRBJ1-2; D gene unclear. The germline gives CDR1 SGHAT, CDR2 FQNNGV. The CDR3 is 16 amino acids. The V gene lost 0 bases and the J gene lost 5 bases, with 16 bases spanning the gap. The CDR3 DNA reads TGTGCCAGCAGCTTAGATCCTGTGGGCACTTGGTATGGCTACACCTTC. It yields the protein CASSLDPVGTWYGYTF.

V is TRBV6-5 and J is TRBJ1-2; no reliable D call. This CDR3 is built from 12 residues. The germline CDR1 and CDR2 sequences are MNHEY and SVGAGI. V lost 6 bases and J lost 5, with 10 bases in between. The DNA for the CDR3 is TGTGCCAGCAGGGAACGAGTTTATGGCTACACCTTC. Protein: CASRERVYGYTF.

This clone came up once. The chain is built from TRBV11-2 and TRBJ2-1; D gene uncertain. This CDR3 region has 13 residues. The V gene's germline CDR1 is SGHAT and CDR2 FQNNGV. V was pared by 0 bases and J by 7 bases, with 7 bases between. The CDR3 reads CASSLEGRNEQFF. CDR3 bases: TGTGCCAGCAGCTTAGAAGGGCGGAATGAGCAGTTCTTC.

The chain combines TRBV7-9 with TRBJ2-1; D is undetermined. The germline CDR1 and CDR2 sequences are SEHNR and FQNEAQ (reference sequence). This CDR3 region has 15 residues. The V end was cut by 5 bases, the J end by 1 base, with 12 bases between. The CDR3 loop reads CASSLPAPSYNEQFF. The CDR3 coding sequence is TGTGCCAGCAGCCTGCCAGCTCCTTCCTACAATGAGCAGTTCTTC.

This chain links TRBV18 with TRBJ1-2; 7 nucleotides match TRBD1. The V segment lost 0 bases and the J segment 8 bases; nucleotides outside the gene matches: 12. Germline-derived CDR1 and CDR2 are KGHSH and LQKENI. The CDR3 sequence is 16 residues long. This CDR3 is CASSPPDREIKYGYTF. CDR3 nucleotide sequence: TGTGCCAGCTCACCACCCGACAGGGAGATTAAGTACGGCTACACCTTC.

The J gene is TRBJ1-2, the V gene TRBV6-5; possibly TRBD1 for D (5 bases). The CDR3 spans 14 residues. Germline CDR1 reads MNHEY; CDR2 reads SVGAGI. V lost 2 bases to trimming and J lost 3 bases, with 10 bases between them. CDR3 loop: CASSYRQGHYGYTF. The CDR3 DNA sequence: TGTGCCAGCAGTTACCGGCAGGGCCACTATGGCTACACCTTC.

This chain uses TRBV6-5 with TRBJ1-2, with D perhaps matching TRBD1 (6 bases). In germline, CDR1 is MNHEY, CDR2 SVGAGI. The germline V and J ends were trimmed by 6 bases and 8 bases, with 16 bases remaining between them. CDR3 length: 13 residues. CDR3 DNA sequence: TGTGCCAGCAGACCGGGGGGCGTCAGGGGCTACACCTTC. It yields the protein CASRPGGVRGYTF.

This clone was observed a single time. The chain employs TRBV6-5 and TRBJ1-1; D might be TRBD1 (6 bases). The germline CDR1 and CDR2 sequences are MNHEY and SVGAGI. Trimming removed 6 bases at V and 2 bases at J, with 10 bases between. The CDR3 has 13 residues. As DNA, the CDR3 is TGTGCCAGCAGACAGGGTTTTAACACTGAAGCTTTCTTT. This codes for CASRQGFNTEAFF.

This sequence joins TRBV5-6 and TRBJ2-7; a possible D gene is TRBD2 (5 bases). V lost 4 bases to trimming and J lost 3 bases, with 11 bases between them. There are 13 residues in the CDR3. Germline lookup yields CDR1 SGHDT and CDR2 YYEEEE. CDR3 coding DNA: TGTGCCAGCAGCACTGGACTGTACTACGAGCAGTACTTC. Protein sequence: CASSTGLYYEQYF.

This clone showed up just a few times. The V gene is TRBV19, the J gene TRBJ2-5, with D tentatively TRBD1 or TRBD2 (5 bases each). Germline CDR1 is LNHDA and CDR2 is SQIVND (reference sequence). The CDR3 extends over 15 amino acids. V dropped 0 bases and J dropped 5 bases, with 13 bases sitting between them. The CDR3 sequence is CASSIDQVEGETQYF. Written as DNA, the CDR3 is TGTGCCAGTAGTATAGATCAGGTAGAGGGGGAGACCCAGTACTTC.

This clone was detected once. The chain couples TRBV11-2 to TRBJ2-7, with 7 bases aligning to TRBD2. CDR1 is SGHAT and CDR2 is FQNNGV in the germline V gene. After removal of 2 bases from V and 0 bases from J, the junction contained 1 base not matched to a gene. The CDR3 sequence is 14 residues long. CDR3 sequence (DNA): TGTGCCAGCAGCTTACGGGAGGACTCCTACGAGCAGTACTTC. This sequence encodes CASSLREDSYEQYF.

As to this clone: The junction and the germline gene differ at one end; a read error may be behind it. The chain couples TRBV5-5 to TRBJ2-7, with D possibly matching TRBD1 (5 bases). The CDR3 has 15 residues. Per the germline V gene, CDR1 is SGHKS and CDR2 is YYEKEE (reference sequence). The CDR3 region has the DNA TGCGCCAGCAGCCATAACAGGCTAGGGTCCTACGAGCAGTACTTC. Translated: CASSHNRLGSYEQYF.

Comments on this clone: At one boundary the junction diverges from the germline segment, which might be a read error. V is TRBV6-1 and J is TRBJ2-1, with D hard to call. Germline V gene data show CDR1 as MNHNS and CDR2 as SASEGT. CDR3 length equals 15 residues. The CDR3, as DNA: TGTGCCAGCAGGGAAGGCGTTAGCTCCTACAATGAGCAGTTCTTC. The encoded protein is CASREGVSSYNEQFF.

J is TRBJ1-3 and V is TRBV5-3; TRBD1 matches 9 bases. TRBV5-3 has ORF status, its function being uncertain. This CDR3 comprises 18 residues. Trimming at V came to 6 bases and at J to 3 bases, leaving 16 bases not matched to a gene. This chain's CDR3 is CARIHVGDRELNGNTIYF. CDR3 DNA: TGTGCCAGAATCCATGTAGGGGACAGGGAATTAAATGGAAACACCATATATTTT.

Only a few counts were recorded for this clone. J is TRBJ2-1 and V is TRBV18, with 8 bases that match TRBD1. The germline V gene encodes CDR1 KGHSH and CDR2 LQKENI. The CDR3 has 16 residues. Trimming took 4 bases from V and 0 from J; bases not matched to a gene: 5. CDR3 DNA sequence: TGTGCCAGCTCACTAAACAGGGGGTACTCCTACAATGAGCAGTTCTTC. Translation gives CASSLNRGYSYNEQFF.

The CDR3: CASRANNQPQHF. As DNA, the CDR3 is TGTGCCAGCAGGGCCAACAATCAGCCCCAGCATTTT. V is TRBV6-1 and J is TRBJ1-5, with unresolved D. Trimming removed 6 bases from V and 3 bases from J, with 6 bases in between. Looked up from germline, CDR1 is MNHNS and CDR2 is SASEGT. The CDR3 extends over 12 amino acids.

The rearrangement uses TRBV18 and TRBJ2-1; D possibly corresponds to TRBD1 (5 bases). V was cut by 3 bases and J by 5 bases, with 14 bases left in between. Germline V lookup: CDR1 KGHSH, CDR2 LQKENI. The CDR3 contains 15 residues. CDR3: CASSPRLVQDNEQFF. DNA for the CDR3: TGTGCCAGCTCACCGAGACTGGTACAGGACAATGAGCAGTTCTTC.